The next 4 T cell receptor beta chains were all read from a single sample in a study of early T cells in non-severe SARS-CoV-2 infection. TCRdb passed the 5' RACE reads through MiXCR, listing each CDR3 protein once. Of fewer than 30,000 distinct CDR3 sequences detected, around 5% appear once; the ten largest clones hold 3.5% to 5%. Sequenced sample: whole blood. The receptors here all came from an adult who was a healthcare worker with PCR-confirmed SARS-CoV-2 infection or an uninfected control (not recorded which).

This clonotype occurred many times. CDR3 nucleotides: TGCAGTGCGACCAGGACAGGGCGAGGCACCGGGGAGCTGTTTTTT. Protein: CSATRTGRGTGELFF. This chain joins TRBV20-1 and TRBJ2-2; TRBD1 aligns across 8 bases. CDR3 length: 15 residues. The J segment lost 4 bases and the V segment lost 6 bases, leaving 10 bases of the junction unmatched. CDR1 and CDR2 (germline): DFQATT, SNEGSKA (reference sequence).

This clonotype is medium-sized. This rearrangement joins TRBV20-1 to TRBJ2-7; no definite D call. Trimming removed 3 bases at V and 4 bases at J, with 10 bases between. CDR3 size: 12 residues. Germline V lookup: CDR1 DFQATT, CDR2 SNEGSKA (reference sequence). The CDR3: CSARDRSYEQYF. CDR3 sequence (DNA): TGCAGTGCTAGGGACCGTTCATACGAGCAGTACTTC.

This clonotype was counted ten times or more. The rearrangement links TRBV10-3 to TRBJ2-1, with D maybe TRBD1 (6 bases). Germline lookup yields CDR1 ENHRY and CDR2 SYGVKD. CDR3 size: 13 residues. V lost 10 bases, J lost 5 bases, and 15 bases lay in between. CDR3 amino acids: CATSGARNNEQFF. CDR3 coding DNA: TGTGCCACCTCAGGGGCGCGGAACAATGAGCAGTTCTTC.

This clonotype was seen ten or more times. The V call is TRBV20-1, the J call TRBJ2-1; possible D gene TRBD2, 5 bases. CDR3 size: 16 residues. The germline V gene has CDR1 DFQATT and CDR2 SNEGSKA (reference sequence). Trimming left V 0 bases short and J 2 bases short, with 14 bases between. The DNA of the CDR3 is TGCAGTGCTAGAGACGGTGGGAGAAGTCCCTACAATGAGCAGTTCTTC. Protein sequence: CSARDGGRSPYNEQFF.